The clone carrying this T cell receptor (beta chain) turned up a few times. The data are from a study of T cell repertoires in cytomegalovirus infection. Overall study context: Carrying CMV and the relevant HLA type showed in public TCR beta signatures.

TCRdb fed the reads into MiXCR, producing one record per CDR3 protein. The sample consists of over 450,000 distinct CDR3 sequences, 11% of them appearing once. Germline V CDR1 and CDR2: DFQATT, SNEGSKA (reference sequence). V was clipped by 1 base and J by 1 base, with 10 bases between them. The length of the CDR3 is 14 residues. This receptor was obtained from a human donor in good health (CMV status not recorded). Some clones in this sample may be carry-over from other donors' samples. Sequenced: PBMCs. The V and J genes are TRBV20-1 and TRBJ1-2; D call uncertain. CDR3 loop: CSARAFGSNYGYTF. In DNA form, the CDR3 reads TGCAGTGCTAGAGCCTTTGGCAGTAACTATGGCTACACCTTC.